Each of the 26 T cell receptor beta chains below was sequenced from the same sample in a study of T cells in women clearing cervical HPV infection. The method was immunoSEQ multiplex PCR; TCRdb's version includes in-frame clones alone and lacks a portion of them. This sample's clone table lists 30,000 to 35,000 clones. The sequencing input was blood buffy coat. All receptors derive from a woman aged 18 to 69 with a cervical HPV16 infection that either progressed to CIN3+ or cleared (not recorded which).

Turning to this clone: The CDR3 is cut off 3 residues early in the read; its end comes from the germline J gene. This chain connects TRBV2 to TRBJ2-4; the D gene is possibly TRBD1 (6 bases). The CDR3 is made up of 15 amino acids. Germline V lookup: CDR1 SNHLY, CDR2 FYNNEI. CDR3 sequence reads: CASSENLGQSRPQYF. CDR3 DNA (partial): TGTGCCAGCAGTGAAAACTTAGGACAGTCCAGGCCT.

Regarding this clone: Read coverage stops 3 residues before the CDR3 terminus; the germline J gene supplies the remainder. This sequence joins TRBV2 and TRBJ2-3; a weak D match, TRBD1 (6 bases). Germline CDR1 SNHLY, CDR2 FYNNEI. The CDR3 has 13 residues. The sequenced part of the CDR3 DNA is TGTGCCAGCAGTTACAGGGTCGGAGAGACG. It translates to CASSYRVGET. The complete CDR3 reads CASSYRVGETQYF.

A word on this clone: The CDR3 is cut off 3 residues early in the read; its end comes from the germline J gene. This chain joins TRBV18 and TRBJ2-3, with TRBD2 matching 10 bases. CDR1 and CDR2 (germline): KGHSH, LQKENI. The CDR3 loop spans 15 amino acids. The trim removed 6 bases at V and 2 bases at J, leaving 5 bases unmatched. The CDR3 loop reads CASSYGTSDTDTQYF. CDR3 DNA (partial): TGTGCCAGCTCGTACGGGACTAGCGACACAGATACG.

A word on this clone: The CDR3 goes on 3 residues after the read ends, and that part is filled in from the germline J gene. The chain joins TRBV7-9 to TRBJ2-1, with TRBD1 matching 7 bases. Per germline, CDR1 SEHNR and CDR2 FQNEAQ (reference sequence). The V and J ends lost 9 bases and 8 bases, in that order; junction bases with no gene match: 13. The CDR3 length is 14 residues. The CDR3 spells CASLKRDRDDEQFF. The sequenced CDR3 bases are TGTGCCAGTTTAAAACGGGACAGAGACGATGAG.

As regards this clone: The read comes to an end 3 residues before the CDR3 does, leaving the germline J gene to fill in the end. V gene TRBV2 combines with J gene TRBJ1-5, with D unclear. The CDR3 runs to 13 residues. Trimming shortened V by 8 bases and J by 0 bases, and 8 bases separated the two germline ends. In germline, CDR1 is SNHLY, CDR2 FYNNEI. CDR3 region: CASDLDSNQPQHF. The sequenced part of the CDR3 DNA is TGTGCCAGCGACTTGGATAGCAATCAGCCC.

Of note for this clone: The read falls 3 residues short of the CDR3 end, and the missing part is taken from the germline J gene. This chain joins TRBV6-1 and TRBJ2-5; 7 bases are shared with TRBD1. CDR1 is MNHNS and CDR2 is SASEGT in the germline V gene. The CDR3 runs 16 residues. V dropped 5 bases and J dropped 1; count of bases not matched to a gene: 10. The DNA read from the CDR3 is TGTGCCAGCAGTAAAGGAGGATGGGACAGCCAAGAGACC. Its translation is CASSKGGWDSQET. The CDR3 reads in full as CASSKGGWDSQETQYF.

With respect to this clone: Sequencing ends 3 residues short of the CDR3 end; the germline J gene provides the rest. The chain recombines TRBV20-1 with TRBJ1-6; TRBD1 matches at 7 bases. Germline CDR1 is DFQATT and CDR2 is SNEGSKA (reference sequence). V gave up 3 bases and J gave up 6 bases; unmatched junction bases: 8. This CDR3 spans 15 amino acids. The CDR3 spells CSARLPGQVNSPLHF. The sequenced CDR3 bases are TGCAGTGCTAGGCTACCCGGACAGGTTAATTCACCC.

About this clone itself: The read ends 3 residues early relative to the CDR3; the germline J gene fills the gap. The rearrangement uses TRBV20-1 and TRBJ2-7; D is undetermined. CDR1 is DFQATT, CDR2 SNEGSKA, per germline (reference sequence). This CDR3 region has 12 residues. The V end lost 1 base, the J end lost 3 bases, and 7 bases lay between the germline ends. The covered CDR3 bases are TGCAGTGCTAGAGGTACTATCTACGAG. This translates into CSARGTIYE. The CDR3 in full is CSARGTIYEQYF.

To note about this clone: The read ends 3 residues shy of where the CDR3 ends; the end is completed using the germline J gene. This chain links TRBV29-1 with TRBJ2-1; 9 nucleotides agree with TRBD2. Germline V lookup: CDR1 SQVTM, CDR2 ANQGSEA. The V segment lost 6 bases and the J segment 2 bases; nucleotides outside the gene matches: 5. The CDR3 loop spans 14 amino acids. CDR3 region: CSVATSGTYNEQFF. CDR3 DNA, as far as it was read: TGCAGCGTAGCGACTAGCGGAACCTACAATGAG.

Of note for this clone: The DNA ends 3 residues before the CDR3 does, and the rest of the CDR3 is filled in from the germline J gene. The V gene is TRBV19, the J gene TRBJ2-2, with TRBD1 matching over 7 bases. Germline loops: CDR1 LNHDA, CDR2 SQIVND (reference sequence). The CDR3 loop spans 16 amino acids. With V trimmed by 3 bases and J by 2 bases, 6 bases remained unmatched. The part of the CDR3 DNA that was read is TGTGCCAGTAGTATTAGCACAGGGGTAAACACCGGGGAG. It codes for CASSISTGVNTGE. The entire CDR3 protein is CASSISTGVNTGELFF. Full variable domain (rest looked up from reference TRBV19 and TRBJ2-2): DGGITQSPKYLFRKEGQNVTLSCEQNLNHDAMYWYRQDPGQGLRLIYYSQIVNDFQKGDIAEGYSVSREKKESFPLTVTSAQKNPTAFYLCASSISTGVNTGELFFGEGSRLTVL.

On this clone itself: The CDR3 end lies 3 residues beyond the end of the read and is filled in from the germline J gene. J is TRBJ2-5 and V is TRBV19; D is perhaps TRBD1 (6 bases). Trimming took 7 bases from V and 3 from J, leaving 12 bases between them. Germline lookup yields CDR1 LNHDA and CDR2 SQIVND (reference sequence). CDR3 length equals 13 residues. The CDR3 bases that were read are TGTGCCAGTAAGGGGGTGGGAAAAGAGACC. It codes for CASKGVGKET. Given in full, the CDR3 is CASKGVGKETQYF.

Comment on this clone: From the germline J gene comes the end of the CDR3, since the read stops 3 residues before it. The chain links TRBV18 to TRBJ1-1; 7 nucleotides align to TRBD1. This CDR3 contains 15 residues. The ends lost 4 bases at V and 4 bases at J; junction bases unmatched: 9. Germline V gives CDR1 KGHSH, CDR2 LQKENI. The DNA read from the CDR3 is TGTGCCAGCTCACGGGCCGAGGGGGCGTCCACTGAA. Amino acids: CASSRAEGASTE. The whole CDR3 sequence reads CASSRAEGASTEAFF.

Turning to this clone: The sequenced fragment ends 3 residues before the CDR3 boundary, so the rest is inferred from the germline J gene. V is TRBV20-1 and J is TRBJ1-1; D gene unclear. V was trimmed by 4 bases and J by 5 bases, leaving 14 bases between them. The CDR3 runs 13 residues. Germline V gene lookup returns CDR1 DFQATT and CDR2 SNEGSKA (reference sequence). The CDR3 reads CSATPAGGTEAFF. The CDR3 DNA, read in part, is TGCAGTGCTACCCCCGCGGGTGGGACTGAA.

CDR3 bases read: TGTGCCAGTAGTAGAACAGGGAAGAGCTCCTACGAG. Protein sequence: CASSRTGKSSYE. The CDR3 reads in full as CASSRTGKSSYEQYF. V gene TRBV19 combines with J gene TRBJ2-7, with D tentatively TRBD1 (6 bases). The observed sequence ends 3 residues before the CDR3 terminus, with the missing tail filled in from the germline J gene. The germline V and J ends were trimmed by 4 bases and 0 bases, with 13 bases remaining between them. Germline loops: CDR1 LNHDA, CDR2 SQIVND (reference sequence). The CDR3 contains 15 residues. Drawing the rest from reference TRBV19 and TRBJ2-7, the complete variable domain is DGGITQSPKYLFRKEGQNVTLSCEQNLNHDAMYWYRQDPGQGLRLIYYSQIVNDFQKGDIAEGYSVSREKKESFPLTVTSAQKNPTAFYLCASSRTGKSSYEQYFGPGTRLTVT.

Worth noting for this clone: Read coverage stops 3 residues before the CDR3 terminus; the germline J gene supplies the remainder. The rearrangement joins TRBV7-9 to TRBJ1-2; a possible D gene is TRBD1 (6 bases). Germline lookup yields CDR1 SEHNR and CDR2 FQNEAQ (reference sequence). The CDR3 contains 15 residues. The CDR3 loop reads CASSYRGASSYDYTF. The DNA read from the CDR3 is TGTGCCAGCAGTTACCGGGGGGCTAGCAGCTACGAC.

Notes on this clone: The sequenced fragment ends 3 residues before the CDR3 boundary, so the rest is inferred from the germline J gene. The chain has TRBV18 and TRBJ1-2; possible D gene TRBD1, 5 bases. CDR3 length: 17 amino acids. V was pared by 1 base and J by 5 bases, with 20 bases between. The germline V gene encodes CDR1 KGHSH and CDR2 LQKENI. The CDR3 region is CASSPRGSGPYAYGYTF. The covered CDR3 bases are TGTGCCAGCTCACCACGTGGGTCAGGGCCTTACGCGTATGGC.

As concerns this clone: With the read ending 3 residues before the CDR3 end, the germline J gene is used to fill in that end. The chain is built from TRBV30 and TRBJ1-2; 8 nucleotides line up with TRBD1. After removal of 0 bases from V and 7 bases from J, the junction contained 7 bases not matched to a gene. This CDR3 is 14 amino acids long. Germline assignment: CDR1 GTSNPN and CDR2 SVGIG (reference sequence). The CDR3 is CAWSVLTGQGGYTF. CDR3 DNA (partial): TGTGCCTGGAGTGTACTCACCGGACAGGGTGGC.

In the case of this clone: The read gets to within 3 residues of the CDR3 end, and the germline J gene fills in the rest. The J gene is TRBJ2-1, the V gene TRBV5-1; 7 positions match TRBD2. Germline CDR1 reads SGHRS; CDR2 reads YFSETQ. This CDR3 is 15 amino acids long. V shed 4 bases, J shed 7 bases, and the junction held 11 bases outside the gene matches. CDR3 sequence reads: CASSPTGRVGNEQFF. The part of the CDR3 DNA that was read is TGCGCCAGCAGCCCTACGGGGAGGGTTGGGAATGAG.

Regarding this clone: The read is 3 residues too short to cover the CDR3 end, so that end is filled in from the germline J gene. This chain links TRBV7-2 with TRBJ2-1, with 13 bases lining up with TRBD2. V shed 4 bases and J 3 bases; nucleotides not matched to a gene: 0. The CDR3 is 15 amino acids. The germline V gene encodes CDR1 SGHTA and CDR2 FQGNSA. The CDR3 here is CASSWTSGGYNEQFF. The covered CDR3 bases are TGTGCCAGCAGCTGGACTAGCGGGGGCTACAATGAG.

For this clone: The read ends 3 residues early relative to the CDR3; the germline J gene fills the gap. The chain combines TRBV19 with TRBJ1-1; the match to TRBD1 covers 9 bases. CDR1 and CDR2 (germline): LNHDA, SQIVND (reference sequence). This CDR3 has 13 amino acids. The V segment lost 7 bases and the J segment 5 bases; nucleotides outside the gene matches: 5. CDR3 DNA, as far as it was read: TGTGCCAGTATGAGACAGGGGGGAACTGAA. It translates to CASMRQGGTE. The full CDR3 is CASMRQGGTEAFF.

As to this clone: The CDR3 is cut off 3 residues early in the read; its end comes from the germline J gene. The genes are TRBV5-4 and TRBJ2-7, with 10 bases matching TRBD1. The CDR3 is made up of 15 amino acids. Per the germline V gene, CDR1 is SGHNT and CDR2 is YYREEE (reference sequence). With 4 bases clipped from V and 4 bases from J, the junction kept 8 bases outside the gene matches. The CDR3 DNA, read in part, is TGTGCCAGCAGCCTCGGACAGGGGGGGCAATACGAG. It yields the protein CASSLGQGGQYE. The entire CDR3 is CASSLGQGGQYEQYF. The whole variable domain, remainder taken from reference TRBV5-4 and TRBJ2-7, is ETGVTQSPTHLIKTRGQQVTLRCSSQSGHNTVSWYQQALGQGPQFIFQYYREEENGRGNFPPRFSGLQFPNYSSELNVNALELDDSALYLCASSLGQGGQYEQYFGPGTRLTVT.

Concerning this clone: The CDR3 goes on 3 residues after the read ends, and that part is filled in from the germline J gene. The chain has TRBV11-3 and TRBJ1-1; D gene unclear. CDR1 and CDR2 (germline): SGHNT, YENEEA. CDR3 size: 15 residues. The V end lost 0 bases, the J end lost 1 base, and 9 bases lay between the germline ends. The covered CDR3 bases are TGTGCCAGCAGCTTAGATTATACGGGGAACACTGAA. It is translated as CASSLDYTGNTE. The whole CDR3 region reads CASSLDYTGNTEAFF.

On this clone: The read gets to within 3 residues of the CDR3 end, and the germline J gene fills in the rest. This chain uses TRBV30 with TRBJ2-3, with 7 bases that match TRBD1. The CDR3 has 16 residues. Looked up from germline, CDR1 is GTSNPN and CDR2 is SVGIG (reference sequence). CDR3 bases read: TGTGCCTGGAGTGTACGAGGGGCCTCATGGGGACAGCCG. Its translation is CAWSVRGASWGQP. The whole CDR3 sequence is CAWSVRGASWGQPQYF.

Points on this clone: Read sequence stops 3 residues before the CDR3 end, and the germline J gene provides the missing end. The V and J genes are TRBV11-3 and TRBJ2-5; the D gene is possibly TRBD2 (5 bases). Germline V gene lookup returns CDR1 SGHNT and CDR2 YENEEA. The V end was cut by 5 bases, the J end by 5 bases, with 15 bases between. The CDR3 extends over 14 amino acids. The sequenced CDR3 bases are TGTGCCAGCAGCCTAATACGGGGTGAGGAGACC. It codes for CASSLIRGEET. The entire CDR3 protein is CASSLIRGEETQYF.

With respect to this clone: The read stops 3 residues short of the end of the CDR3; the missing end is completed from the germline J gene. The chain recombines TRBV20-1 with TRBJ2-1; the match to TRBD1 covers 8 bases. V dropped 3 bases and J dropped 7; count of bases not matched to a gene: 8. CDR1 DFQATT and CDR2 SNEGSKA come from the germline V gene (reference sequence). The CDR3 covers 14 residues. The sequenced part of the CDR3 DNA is TGCAGTGCTAGCGAAGGACAGGGTATGAATGAG. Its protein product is CSASEGQGMNE. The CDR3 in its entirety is CSASEGQGMNEQFF.

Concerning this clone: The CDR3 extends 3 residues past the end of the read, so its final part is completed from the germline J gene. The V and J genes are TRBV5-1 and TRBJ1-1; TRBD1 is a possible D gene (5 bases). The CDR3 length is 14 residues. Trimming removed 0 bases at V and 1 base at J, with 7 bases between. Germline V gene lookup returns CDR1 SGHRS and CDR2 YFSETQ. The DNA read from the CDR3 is TGCGCCAGCAGCTTGGATGGACAGAACACTGAA. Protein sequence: CASSLDGQNTE. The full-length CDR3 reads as CASSLDGQNTEAFF.